The 23 T cell receptor beta chains reported below all come from one sample, sequenced in a study of PD-1 blockade in classical Hodgkin lymphoma. Method: immunoSEQ multiplex PCR; TCRdb's copy keeps in-frame clones and lacks some. The sample lists more than 60,000 clones; over 85% were seen once. Brentuximab vedotin exposure varied among the patients, all of whom had relapsed after autologous stem cell transplantation. The sequencing used peripheral blood mononuclear cells (PBMCs), collected at baseline. These receptors were collected from a human donor with classical Hodgkin lymphoma.

The chain links TRBV6-1 to TRBJ2-5; 9 bases match TRBD2. Trimming at V came to 6 bases and at J to 2 bases, leaving 4 bases not matched to a gene. The CDR3 is 14 residues long. Germline V gene lookup returns CDR1 MNHNS and CDR2 SASEGT. The CDR3 here is CASRASGIQETQYF. In DNA form, the CDR3 reads TGTGCCAGCAGGGCTAGCGGGATACAAGAGACCCAGTACTTC.

The genes are TRBV7-9 and TRBJ2-6; D remains unclear. CDR1 and CDR2 (germline): SEHNR, FQNEAQ (reference sequence). Trimming cost V 0 bases and J 0 bases, with 9 bases left between them. The CDR3 has 17 amino acids. CDR3 sequence reads: CASSLAGGFSGANVLTF. The CDR3 DNA follows: TGTGCCAGCAGCTTAGCAGGCGGTTTCTCTGGGGCCAACGTCCTGACTTTC.

The chain uses TRBV27 and TRBJ2-2, with 7 nucleotides matching TRBD1. V dropped 6 bases and J dropped 7; count of bases not matched to a gene: 14. CDR1 is MNHEY, CDR2 SMNVEV, per germline (reference sequence). The CDR3 consists of 16 residues. The CDR3 protein is CASREFGQDWFGELFF. Written as DNA, the CDR3 is TGTGCCAGCAGAGAGTTCGGACAGGACTGGTTCGGGGAGCTGTTTTTT.

This chain joins TRBV5-8 and TRBJ2-3, with 7 positions matching TRBD1. Germline V lookup: CDR1 SGHTS, CDR2 YDEGEE. The V segment lost 7 bases and the J segment 5 bases; nucleotides outside the gene matches: 13. This CDR3 is built from 15 residues. The CDR3 spells CASSPGTALIDTQYF. The DNA for the CDR3 is TGTGCCAGCTCCCCCGGGACAGCCCTTATAGATACGCAGTATTTT.

The count of this clone is one. V gene TRBV30 combines with J gene TRBJ1-2, with D possibly being TRBD1 (6 bases). Germline CDR1 reads GTSNPN; CDR2 reads SVGIG (reference sequence). The CDR3 sequence is 16 residues long. Trimming shortened V by 0 bases and J by 5 bases, and 19 bases separated the two germline ends. In DNA, the CDR3 is TGTGCCTGGAGTGTACTAACAGGGATGGCCCCTTATGGCTACACCTTC. It yields the protein CAWSVLTGMAPYGYTF.

The chain recombines TRBV4-1 with TRBJ1-3; 7 nucleotides agree with TRBD1. Looked up from germline, CDR1 is MGHRA and CDR2 is YSYEKL. This CDR3 has 16 residues. V was clipped by 4 bases and J by 0 bases; unmatched bases: 6. CDR3 sequence: CASSLLTGDSGNTIYF. The CDR3 nucleotides are TGCGCCAGCAGCCTCCTCACAGGGGACTCTGGAAACACCATATATTTT.

The gene calls are TRBV6-6 and TRBJ2-7, with D hard to call. Trimming removed 0 bases from V and 3 bases from J, with 12 bases in between. The CDR3 runs 15 residues. Looked up from germline, CDR1 is MNHNY and CDR2 is SVGAGI (reference sequence). For the CDR3, the DNA is TGTGCCAGCAGTTACTCGCACCCCTCGGACTACGAGCAGTACTTC. It encodes CASSYSHPSDYEQYF.

The rearrangement links TRBV2 to TRBJ1-5; unclear D gene. Trimming shortened V by 4 bases and J by 7 bases, and 11 bases separated the two germline ends. The CDR3 consists of 13 residues. Germline CDR1 SNHLY, CDR2 FYNNEI. CDR3 residues: CASSVSGNQPQHF. CDR3 bases: TGTGCCAGCAGTGTGTCTGGGAACCAGCCCCAGCATTTT.

V gene TRBV6-5 combines with J gene TRBJ1-1; weak D call: TRBD1 (5 bases). The CDR3 loop spans 15 amino acids. Germline lookup yields CDR1 MNHEY and CDR2 SVGAGI. Trimming took off 2 bases at V and 3 bases at J, with 13 bases between the two ends. For the CDR3, the DNA is TGTGCCAGCAGTTACAGTCCCCGGGGGGACACTGAAGCTTTCTTT. Translation: CASSYSPRGDTEAFF.

The V gene is TRBV6-5, the J gene TRBJ2-2, with D unclear. V dropped 6 bases and J dropped 7 bases, with 15 bases sitting between them. CDR3 length: 14 residues. The germline V gene has CDR1 MNHEY and CDR2 SVGAGI. The CDR3, as DNA: TGTGCCAGCAGACCGGGCCGTCCAGGCGGGGAGCTGTTTTTT. It yields the protein CASRPGRPGGELFF.

This clone was seen more than once but under ten times. J is TRBJ2-7 and V is TRBV5-1; D unclear. CDR3 length: 12 amino acids. Germline CDR1 reads SGHRS; CDR2 reads YFSETQ. The V and J ends lost 3 bases and 0 bases respectively, with 4 bases between them. This chain's CDR3 is CASSWISYEQYF. The CDR3 nucleotides read TGCGCCAGCAGCTGGATCTCCTACGAGCAGTACTTC.

This chain joins TRBV19 and TRBJ1-2, with D perhaps TRBD1 (6 bases). The CDR3 covers 14 residues. Trimming took 3 bases from V and 6 from J, leaving 14 bases between them. CDR1 and CDR2 from the germline V gene are LNHDA and SQIVND (reference sequence). Here the CDR3 DNA reads TGTGCCAGTAGTATGAGGTGGACAGAGCATGGCTACACCTTC. Its translation: CASSMRWTEHGYTF. The full variable domain, with the rest looked up from reference TRBV19 and TRBJ1-2, is DGGITQSPKYLFRKEGQNVTLSCEQNLNHDAMYWYRQDPGQGLRLIYYSQIVNDFQKGDIAEGYSVSREKKESFPLTVTSAQKNPTAFYLCASSMRWTEHGYTFGSGTRLTVV.

The chain couples TRBV2 to TRBJ1-3; the D is unclear. The CDR3 contains 12 residues. The V gene lost 8 bases and the J gene lost 7 bases, with 12 bases spanning the gap. In germline, CDR1 is SNHLY, CDR2 FYNNEI. CDR3 sequence (DNA): TGTGCCAGCCGCCGGGATGCTAACACCATATATTTT. Translating gives CASRRDANTIYF.

The chain links TRBV6-1 to TRBJ2-5; TRBD2 agrees at 7 bases. Germline-derived CDR1 and CDR2 are MNHNS and SASEGT. CDR3 length: 14 residues. The V gene end was trimmed by 6 bases and the J gene end by 5 bases; junction bases not matched to a gene: 9. CDR3 in amino acids: CASRGREPRETQYF. In DNA form, the CDR3 reads TGTGCCAGCAGGGGGCGGGAGCCTAGGGAGACCCAGTACTTC.

This chain uses TRBV5-8 with TRBJ1-3; D perhaps matches TRBD1 (5 bases). The ends were cut back, 0 bases at V and 3 bases at J, with 10 bases in the middle. Germline V gene lookup returns CDR1 SGHTS and CDR2 YDEGEE. The CDR3 sequence is 15 residues long. This CDR3 is CASSLVRGGGNTIYF. The CDR3 bases are TGTGCCAGCAGCTTGGTACGGGGCGGTGGAAACACCATATATTTT.

This CDR3 is CASSPRTYEQYF. CDR3 nucleotides: TGTGCCAGCTCACCAAGAACCTACGAGCAGTACTTC. The V and J genes are TRBV18 and TRBJ2-7; the D is unclear. Trimming removed 2 bases from V and 2 bases from J, with 4 bases in between. Germline CDR1 KGHSH, CDR2 LQKENI. The length of the CDR3 is 12 residues.

The rearrangement uses TRBV28 and TRBJ1-1, with D perhaps TRBD1 (5 bases). The CDR3 sequence is 13 residues long. Germline values: CDR1 MDHEN, CDR2 SYDVKM. V lost 6 bases and J lost 5, with 13 bases in between. CDR3 DNA: TGTGCCAGCAGCCCGTCGGGGGGAACTGAAGCTTTCTTT. This codes for CASSPSGGTEAFF.

This chain connects TRBV18 to TRBJ1-3; TRBD1 might be the D (6 bases). This CDR3 region has 15 residues. Germline V gene lookup returns CDR1 KGHSH and CDR2 LQKENI. V lost 0 bases and J lost 4, with 10 bases in between. DNA of the CDR3: TGTGCCAGCTCACCACCGTTCCAGGGGGGAAACACCATATATTTT. Encoded protein: CASSPPFQGGNTIYF.

The chain employs TRBV27 and TRBJ2-7; TRBD1 matches at 10 bases. The germline V gene encodes CDR1 MNHEY and CDR2 SMNVEV (reference sequence). The CDR3 contains 18 residues. The J segment lost 2 bases and the V segment lost 6 bases, leaving 16 bases of the junction unmatched. CDR3 DNA: TGTGCCAGCAGCCCCCCCCGGGGGAGAGGACAGGGGGCCTACGAGCAGTACTTC. It specifies CASSPPRGRGQGAYEQYF.

The chain employs TRBV30 and TRBJ2-7; a possible D gene is TRBD1 (6 bases). CDR1 and CDR2 (germline): GTSNPN, SVGIG (reference sequence). V gave up 0 bases and J gave up 1 base, with 10 bases separating them. CDR3 length: 14 residues. The CDR3 DNA follows: TGTGCCTGGAGTGTAAAGGGGGTATCCTACGAGCAGTACTTC. Amino acids: CAWSVKGVSYEQYF.

This chain joins TRBV28 and TRBJ2-3, with D tentatively TRBD1 or TRBD2 (6 bases each). Germline-derived CDR1 and CDR2 are MDHEN and SYDVKM. The V gene lost 10 bases and the J gene lost 6 bases, with 17 bases spanning the gap. There are 13 residues in the CDR3. CDR3 loop: CATGRRGADTQYF. CDR3 sequence (DNA): TGTGCCACCGGGCGGAGGGGGGCGGATACGCAGTATTTT.

In this sample, this clone is medium-sized. The chain combines TRBV2 with TRBJ2-5; 7 nucleotides match TRBD1. Trimming removed 3 bases from V and 1 base from J; junction bases left unmatched: 8. Per germline, CDR1 SNHLY and CDR2 FYNNEI. The CDR3 is made up of 16 amino acids. The CDR3 here is CASSDDRETVQETQYF. CDR3 sequence (DNA): TGTGCCAGCAGTGATGACAGGGAAACGGTCCAAGAGACCCAGTACTTC. Combining the CDR3 with reference TRBV2 and TRBJ2-5 gives the whole variable domain EPEVTQTPSHQVTQMGQEVILRCVPISNHLYFYWYRQILGQKVEFLVSFYNNEISEKSEIFDDQFSVERPDGSNFTLKIRSTKLEDSAMYFCASSDDRETVQETQYFGPGTRLLVL.

This chain connects TRBV11-2 to TRBJ1-6, with a weak D call TRBD1 (6 bases). CDR3 length: 14 residues. Germline V lookup: CDR1 SGHAT, CDR2 FQNNGV. Trimming took off 0 bases at V and 8 bases at J, with 8 bases between the two ends. The chain's CDR3 is CASSLEPGDSPLHF. The CDR3 bases are TGTGCCAGCAGCTTAGAGCCAGGGGATTCACCCCTCCACTTT. The full variable domain, completed using reference TRBV11-2 and TRBJ1-6, is EAGVAQSPRYKIIEKRQSVAFWCNPISGHATLYWYQQILGQGPKLLIQFQNNGVVDDSQLPKDRFSAERLKGVDSTLKIQPAKLEDSAVYLCASSLEPGDSPLHFGNGTRLTVT.